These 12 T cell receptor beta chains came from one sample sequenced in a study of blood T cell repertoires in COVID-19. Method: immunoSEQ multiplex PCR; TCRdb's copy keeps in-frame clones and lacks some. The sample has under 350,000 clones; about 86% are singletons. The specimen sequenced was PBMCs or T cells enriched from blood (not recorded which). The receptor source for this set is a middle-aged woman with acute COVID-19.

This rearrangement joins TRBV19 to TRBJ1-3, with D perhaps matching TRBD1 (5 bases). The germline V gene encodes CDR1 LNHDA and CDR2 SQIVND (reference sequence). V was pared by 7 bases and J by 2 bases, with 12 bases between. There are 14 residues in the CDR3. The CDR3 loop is CASTGTGPGNTIYF. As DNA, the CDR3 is TGTGCCAGTACCGGTACAGGCCCTGGAAACACCATATATTTT.

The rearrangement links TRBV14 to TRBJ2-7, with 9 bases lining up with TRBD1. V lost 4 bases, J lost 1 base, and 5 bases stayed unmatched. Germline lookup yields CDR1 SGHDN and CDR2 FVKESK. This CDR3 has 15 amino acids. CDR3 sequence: CASSRPGTGSYEQYF. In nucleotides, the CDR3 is TGTGCCAGCAGCCGCCCCGGGACAGGGTCCTACGAGCAGTACTTC.

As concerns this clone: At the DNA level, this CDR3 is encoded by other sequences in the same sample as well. The chain's CDR3 is CASSIGSYNEQFF. The CDR3 region has the DNA TGTGCCAGTAGTATTGGGAGCTACAATGAGCAGTTCTTC. The chain is built from TRBV19 and TRBJ2-1; D perhaps matches TRBD2 (5 bases). There are 13 residues in the CDR3. Germline V CDR1 and CDR2: LNHDA, SQIVND (reference sequence). V lost 3 bases to trimming and J lost 3 bases, with 6 bases between them.

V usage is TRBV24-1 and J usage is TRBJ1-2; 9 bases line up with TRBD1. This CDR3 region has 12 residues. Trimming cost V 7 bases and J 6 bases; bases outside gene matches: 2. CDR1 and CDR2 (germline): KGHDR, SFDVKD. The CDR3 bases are TGTGCCACCAGCGGACAGGGGAATGGCTACACCTTC. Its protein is CATSGQGNGYTF.

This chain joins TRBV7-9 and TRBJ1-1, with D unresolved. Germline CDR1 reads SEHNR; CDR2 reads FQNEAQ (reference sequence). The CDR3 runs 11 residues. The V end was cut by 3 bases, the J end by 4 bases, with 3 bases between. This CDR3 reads CASSFGTEAFF. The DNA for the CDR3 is TGTGCCAGCAGCTTCGGCACTGAAGCTTTCTTT.

The CDR3 sequence: CASRLERGARDEQFF. The DNA for the CDR3 is TGCGCCAGCAGATTGGAGCGGGGGGCCAGGGATGAGCAGTTCTTC. The chain links TRBV10-1 to TRBJ2-1, with 9 bases matching TRBD2. The CDR3 is 15 amino acids. Per the germline V gene, CDR1 is WNHNN and CDR2 is SYGVQD (reference sequence). V lost 6 bases to trimming and J lost 8 bases; unmatched junction nucleotides: 11.

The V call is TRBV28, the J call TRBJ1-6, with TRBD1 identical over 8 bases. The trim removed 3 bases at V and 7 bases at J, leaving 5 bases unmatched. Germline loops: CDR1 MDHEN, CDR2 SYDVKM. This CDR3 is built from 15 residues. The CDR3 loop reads CASSFLDRENSPLHF. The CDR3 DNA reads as TGTGCCAGCAGTTTTTTGGACAGGGAAAATTCACCCCTCCACTTT.

CDR3 DNA: TGTGCCAGCTCTGAAGCGACGAAGTACGGTGAAAAACTGTTTTTT. Translated: CASSEATKYGEKLFF. This chain connects TRBV9 to TRBJ1-4, with D uncertain. The germline V gene encodes CDR1 SGDLS and CDR2 YYNGEE. V lost 7 bases, J lost 7 bases, and 20 bases lay in between. The CDR3 has 15 amino acids.

Here the CDR3 reads CASSLVAGMEYGYTF. The CDR3 nucleotides are TGTGCCAGCAGCTTGGTAGCAGGGATGGAGTATGGCTACACCTTC. The V and J genes are TRBV5-6 and TRBJ1-2; weak D call: TRBD1 (5 bases). Germline CDR1 reads SGHDT; CDR2 reads YYEEEE. Trimming removed 0 bases from V and 5 bases from J, with 14 bases in between. This CDR3 spans 15 amino acids. Combining the CDR3 with reference TRBV5-6 and TRBJ1-2 gives the whole variable domain DAGVTQSPTHLIKTRGQQVTLRCSPKSGHDTVSWYQQALGQGPQFIFQYYEEEERQRGNFPDRFSGHQFPNYSSELNVNALLLGDSALYLCASSLVAGMEYGYTFGSGTRLTVV.

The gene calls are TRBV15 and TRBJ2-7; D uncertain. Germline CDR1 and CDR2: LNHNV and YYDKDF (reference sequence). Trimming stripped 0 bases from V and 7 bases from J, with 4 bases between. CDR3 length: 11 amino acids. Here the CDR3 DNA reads TGTGCCACCAGCAGAGATTCGGAGCAGTACTTC. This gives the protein CATSRDSEQYF.

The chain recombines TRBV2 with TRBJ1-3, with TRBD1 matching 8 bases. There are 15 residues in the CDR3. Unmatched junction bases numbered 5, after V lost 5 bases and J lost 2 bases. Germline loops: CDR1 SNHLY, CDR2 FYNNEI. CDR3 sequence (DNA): TGTGCCAGCAGTCGACAGGGGAATACTGGAAACACCATATATTTT. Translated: CASSRQGNTGNTIYF.

The DNA for the CDR3 is TGCGCCAGCAGCTTGGGTCCTAGCGGGATCTACAATGAGCAGTTCTTC. This translates into CASSLGPSGIYNEQFF. The J gene is TRBJ2-1, the V gene TRBV5-1; 9 bases agree with TRBD2. This CDR3 has 16 amino acids. Germline assignment: CDR1 SGHRS and CDR2 YFSETQ. The ends lost 0 bases at V and 3 bases at J; junction bases unmatched: 4.